The 21 T cell receptor beta chains below come from one sample, sequenced in a study of T cell repertoires in cytomegalovirus infection. MiXCR, run by TCRdb on the reads, gives a single entry per CDR3 protein. The sample lists under 250,000 distinct CDR3 sequences, under 8.5% occurring once. The sample comprised PBMCs. These receptors were obtained from a human donor in good health (CMV status not recorded). Some clones in this sample may be carry-over from other donors' samples.

This clonotype was detected ten times or more. The V and J genes are TRBV20-1 and TRBJ2-7; D might be TRBD1 (6 bases). V lost 1 base, J lost 0 bases, and 13 bases lay in between. CDR3 length: 15 residues. In germline, CDR1 is DFQATT, CDR2 SNEGSKA (reference sequence). The CDR3 nucleotides read TGCAGTGCTAGAGCACCTAGGGACAACTCCTACGAGCAGTACTTC. Translating gives CSARAPRDNSYEQYF.

The table lists this clonotype with a few counts. V usage is TRBV15 and J usage is TRBJ1-4, with 9 nucleotides matching TRBD1. Looked up from germline, CDR1 is LNHNV and CDR2 is YYDKDF (reference sequence). CDR3 length equals 15 residues. J was trimmed by 11 bases and V by 3 bases; bases with no gene match: 10. The DNA for the CDR3 is TGTGCCACCAGCAGGGCCGGGACAGGGTCCTCTAAACTGTTTTTT. Its translation: CATSRAGTGSSKLFF.

This clonotype has a count of ten or more. This chain connects TRBV6-2 or TRBV6-3 to TRBJ1-2; TRBD1 might be the D (6 bases). Trimming shortened V by 6 bases and J by 2 bases, and 10 bases separated the two germline ends. The CDR3 is 13 amino acids. Germline CDR1 reads MNHEY; CDR2 reads SVGEGT. CDR3 region: CASSDRTNYGYTF. CDR3 coding DNA: TGTGCCAGCAGCGACAGGACCAACTATGGCTACACCTTC.

This clonotype appeared many times. V is TRBV15 and J is TRBJ1-6; possibly TRBD1 for D (6 bases). Per germline, CDR1 LNHNV and CDR2 YYDKDF (reference sequence). V lost 2 bases to trimming and J lost 8 bases, with 13 bases between them. The CDR3 length is 15 residues. CDR3 protein: CATSRFDRSYSPLHF. CDR3 sequence (DNA): TGTGCCACCAGCAGATTTGACAGGAGCTATTCACCCCTCCACTTT. The full variable domain, with the rest looked up from reference TRBV15 and TRBJ1-6, is DAMVIQNPRYQVTQFGKPVTLSCSQTLNHNVMYWYQQKSSQAPKLLFHYYDKDFNNEADTPDNFQSRRPNTSFCFLDIRSPGLGDTAMYLCATSRFDRSYSPLHFGNGTRLTVT.

This clonotype was seen at least ten times. The J gene is TRBJ2-7, the V gene TRBV7-2; 7 nucleotides line up with TRBD1. This CDR3 is 14 amino acids long. J gave up 7 bases and V 0 bases, and 6 bases lay outside the gene matches. Per germline, CDR1 SGHTA and CDR2 FQGNSA. CDR3 protein: CASSLATGRGEQYF. DNA of the CDR3: TGTGCCAGCAGCTTAGCGACAGGGAGAGGTGAGCAGTACTTC.

This clonotype has a count of ten or more. The rearrangement uses TRBV12-3 or TRBV12-4 and TRBJ2-7; D is possibly TRBD1 (6 bases). V lost 6 bases, J lost 10 bases, and 16 bases lay in between. The CDR3 sequence is 12 residues long. The CDR3 is CASSPTGQSQYF. The CDR3 DNA sequence: TGTGCCAGCAGCCCGACGGGACAAAGCCAGTACTTC.

This clonotype was seen at least ten times. The genes are TRBV29-1 and TRBJ2-3, with 7 bases lining up with TRBD2. Trimming took 3 bases from V and 3 from J; bases not matched to a gene: 0. Germline loops: CDR1 SQVTM, CDR2 ANQGSEA. The CDR3 runs to 12 residues. This chain's CDR3 is CSVDGGTDTQYF. CDR3 coding DNA: TGCAGCGTTGACGGGGGGACAGATACGCAGTATTTT.

Many counts were recorded for this clonotype. The V gene is TRBV7-2, the J gene TRBJ1-1, with D possibly being TRBD1 (5 bases). Germline CDR1 SGHTA, CDR2 FQGNSA. CDR3 length equals 13 residues. V dropped 3 bases and J dropped 5 bases, with 10 bases sitting between them. The CDR3 nucleotides are TGTGCCAGCAGCTTGGGCAGGGAAACTGAAGCTTTCTTT. Translated: CASSLGRETEAFF.

This clonotype has at least ten counts. This sequence joins TRBV19 and TRBJ2-5; no definite D call. The CDR3 has 15 residues. Germline CDR1 and CDR2: LNHDA and SQIVND (reference sequence). The V end lost 2 bases, the J end lost 0 bases, and 10 bases lay between the germline ends. CDR3 nucleotide sequence: TGTGCCAGTAGTATAAGTTCCACGCACCAAGAGACCCAGTACTTC. As protein: CASSISSTHQETQYF.

The table lists this clonotype with a few counts. CDR3 residues: CASSPLAAEQYF. CDR3 DNA: TGTGCCAGCAGTCCTCTCGCGGCCGAGCAGTACTTC. V usage is TRBV25-1 and J usage is TRBJ2-7; D not resolved. The CDR3 is 12 amino acids. The V end was cut by 5 bases, the J end by 6 bases, with 11 bases between. The germline CDR1 and CDR2 sequences are MGHDK and SYGVNS.

The table lists this clonotype with many counts. The CDR3 nucleotides read TGTGCCAGCAGCTCTGGCTCAACCTACGAGCAGTACTTC. Encoded protein: CASSSGSTYEQYF. The V and J genes are TRBV7-2 and TRBJ2-7, with unresolved D. Germline CDR1 reads SGHTA; CDR2 reads FQGNSA. V lost 4 bases, J lost 2 bases, and 9 bases lay in between. The CDR3 sequence is 13 residues long.

This clonotype has just a few counts. The chain employs TRBV2 and TRBJ1-2; 7 bases agree with TRBD1. V was clipped by 4 bases and J by 11 bases; unmatched bases: 13. The CDR3 runs 14 residues. CDR1 and CDR2 from the germline V gene are SNHLY and FYNNEI. The CDR3 DNA reads TGTGCCAGCAGTGCGATAGGGGGCGTTGGATGGTACACCTTC. It codes for CASSAIGGVGWYTF.

The sample holds many counts of this clonotype. This chain uses TRBV7-2 with TRBJ2-5, with a weak D call TRBD1 (5 bases). Germline assignment: CDR1 SGHTA and CDR2 FQGNSA. The ends were cut back, 7 bases at V and 4 bases at J, with 13 bases in the middle. The CDR3 has 13 residues. This CDR3 is CASTGKVVETQYF. DNA for the CDR3: TGTGCCAGCACAGGGAAGGTAGTAGAGACCCAGTACTTC. Based on the CDR3 plus reference TRBV7-2 and TRBJ2-5, the full variable domain is GAGVSQSPSNKVTEKGKDVELRCDPISGHTALYWYRQSLGQGLEFLIYFQGNSAPDKSGLPSDRFSAERTGGSVSTLTIQRTQQEDSAVYLCASTGKVVETQYFGPGTRLLVL.

This clonotype was recorded many times. The chain carries TRBV29-1 and TRBJ1-1; maybe TRBD1 (6 bases). Trimming removed 4 bases at V and 6 bases at J, with 18 bases between. The CDR3 contains 14 residues. The germline V gene encodes CDR1 SQVTM and CDR2 ANQGSEA. The CDR3 DNA is TGCAGCGTTGTTGTCAAACCGGGGGCCGCTGAAGCTTTCTTT. As protein: CSVVVKPGAAEAFF. The whole variable domain, filled in from reference TRBV29-1 and TRBJ1-1, reads SAVISQKPSRDICQRGTSLTIQCQVDSQVTMMFWYRQQPGQSLTLIATANQGSEATYESGFVIDKFPISRPNLTFSTLTVSNMSPEDSSIYLCSVVVKPGAAEAFFGQGTRLTVV.

This chain uses TRBV4-3 with TRBJ2-5, with D unresolved. The CDR3 spans 13 residues. V lost 0 bases and J 3 bases, leaving 5 bases between the germline ends. Per germline, CDR1 LGHNA and CDR2 YSLEER. CDR3 sequence (DNA): TGCGCCAGCAGCCAAGATCACAAAGAGACCCAGTACTTC. Its translation: CASSQDHKETQYF.

This clonotype was observed many times. The chain is built from TRBV6-6 and TRBJ1-2, with 9 bases aligning to TRBD1. The CDR3 loop spans 16 amino acids. With V trimmed by 5 bases and J by 2 bases, 9 bases remained unmatched. In germline, CDR1 is MNHNY, CDR2 SVGAGI (reference sequence). The chain's CDR3 is CASSLGTGRWNYGYTF. The CDR3 nucleotides are TGTGCCAGCAGTCTCGGGACAGGGAGATGGAACTATGGCTACACCTTC.

This clonotype was counted many times. CDR3 amino acids: CASSPGFTDTQYF. CDR3 coding DNA: TGTGCCAGCAGCCCAGGATTCACAGATACGCAGTATTTT. The rearrangement joins TRBV7-2 to TRBJ2-3; the D is unclear. The CDR3 covers 13 residues. The germline V gene has CDR1 SGHTA and CDR2 FQGNSA. Trimming removed 5 bases at V and 2 bases at J, with 8 bases between. Supplemented by reference TRBV7-2 and TRBJ2-3, the full variable domain reads GAGVSQSPSNKVTEKGKDVELRCDPISGHTALYWYRQSLGQGLEFLIYFQGNSAPDKSGLPSDRFSAERTGGSVSTLTIQRTQQEDSAVYLCASSPGFTDTQYFGPGTRLTVL.

To note about this clonotype: This may be a read error, as it is one base from a much larger clone. CDR3 sequence: CSAKENGHVTYEQYF. In DNA, the CDR3 is TGCAGTGCTAAAGAGAACGGCCATGTAACCTACGAGCAGTACTTC. The genes are TRBV20-1 and TRBJ2-7; D is unresolved. V shed 4 bases and J shed 2 bases, with 18 bases lying between them. This CDR3 contains 15 residues. Germline CDR1 and CDR2: DFQATT and SNEGSKA (reference sequence).

In this sample, this clonotype turned up a few times. The genes are TRBV29-1 and TRBJ1-1; D is unresolved. Trimming cost V 4 bases and J 4 bases, with 16 bases left between them. Per the germline V gene, CDR1 is SQVTM and CDR2 is ANQGSEA. The CDR3 is 14 residues long. The CDR3 reads CSVAGSQAGTEAFF. The CDR3 DNA follows: TGCAGCGTTGCGGGCTCCCAAGCGGGCACTGAAGCTTTCTTT. Drawing the rest from reference TRBV29-1 and TRBJ1-1, the complete variable domain is SAVISQKPSRDICQRGTSLTIQCQVDSQVTMMFWYRQQPGQSLTLIATANQGSEATYESGFVIDKFPISRPNLTFSTLTVSNMSPEDSSIYLCSVAGSQAGTEAFFGQGTRLTVV.

This clonotype was seen ten or more times. The chain links TRBV29-1 to TRBJ1-1; D remains ambiguous. Germline-derived CDR1 and CDR2 are SQVTM and ANQGSEA. There are 10 residues in the CDR3. V was pared by 4 bases and J by 2 bases, with 2 bases between. This chain's CDR3 is CSVGNTEAFF. DNA for the CDR3: TGCAGCGTTGGTAACACTGAAGCTTTCTTT.

This clonotype was recorded many times. This chain connects TRBV7-2 to TRBJ2-5; 8 nucleotides match TRBD1. V shed 3 bases and J 5 bases; nucleotides not matched to a gene: 8. Germline V gives CDR1 SGHTA, CDR2 FQGNSA. This CDR3 contains 15 residues. In DNA, the CDR3 is TGTGCCAGCAGCTTGCCACGGACAGGGCAGGAGACCCAGTACTTC. It specifies CASSLPRTGQETQYF.